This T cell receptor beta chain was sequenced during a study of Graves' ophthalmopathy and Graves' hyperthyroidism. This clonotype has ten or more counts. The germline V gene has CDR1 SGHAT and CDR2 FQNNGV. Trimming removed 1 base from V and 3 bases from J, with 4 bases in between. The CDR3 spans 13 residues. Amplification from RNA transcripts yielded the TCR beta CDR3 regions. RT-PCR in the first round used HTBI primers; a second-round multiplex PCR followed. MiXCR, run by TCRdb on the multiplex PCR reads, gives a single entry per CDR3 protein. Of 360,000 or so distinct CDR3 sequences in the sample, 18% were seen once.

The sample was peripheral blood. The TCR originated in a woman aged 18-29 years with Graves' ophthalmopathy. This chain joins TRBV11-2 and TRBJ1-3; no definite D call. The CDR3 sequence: CASSLAGGNTIYF. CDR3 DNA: TGTGCCAGCAGCTTAGCGGGTGGAAACACCATATATTTT.